The present T cell receptor beta chain was sequenced within a study of PD-L1 blockade in urothelial cancer. Study overall: Analyses were performed on blood at 3 weeks after treatment start (the second dose) and at 6 weeks. Study-wide results and caveats: Better survival was predicted by below-median pretreatment blood TCR clonality. Those with durable benefit had larger increases in tumor-associated blood clones at 3 weeks.

Libraries were prepared by immunoSEQ multiplex PCR; TCRdb keeps only in-frame clonotypes and omits some of them. The table shows about 57,000 clones, with roughly 80% occurring only once. The time point was: pretreatment peripheral blood. Each patient supplied 1 to 8 pretreatment and on-treatment samples. The germline gives CDR1 MGHRA, CDR2 YSYEKL. Trimming removed 4 bases from V and 5 bases from J; junction bases left unmatched: 6. The CDR3 spans 15 residues. As for this clone: The antigen remains undetermined.

This rearrangement joins TRBV4-1 to TRBJ2-1; 9 nucleotides line up with TRBD2. The sequence came from a man in his 70s with urothelial cancer. The material was PBMCs, obtained around atezolizumab (anti-PD-L1) treatment. The CDR3 spells CASSRNPSGDNEQFF. The CDR3 region has the DNA TGCGCCAGCAGCCGTAATCCTAGCGGGGACAATGAGCAGTTCTTC.